The 24 T cell receptor beta chains below were found in one sample sequenced in a study of T cells after yellow fever vaccination. Using its own MiXCR run on the 5' RACE reads, TCRdb lists one record per CDR3 protein. The sample shows 100,000 to 150,000 distinct CDR3 sequences, approximately 14% of them seen only once. The specimen comprised CD8+ T cells sorted from PBMCs, sampled 5 days after the yellow fever booster vaccination. The receptors shown here come from a man aged 18-30 years who received the YFV17D yellow fever vaccine.

In the case of this clonotype: Germline and junction disagree at one end, which may indicate a read error. The rearrangement uses TRBV7-7 and TRBJ2-1, with D possibly being TRBD2 (5 bases). The germline V gene has CDR1 SSHAT and CDR2 FNYEAQ (reference sequence). The CDR3 has 13 amino acids. The CDR3 DNA reads as TGTGCTAGCAGCTTGACCCTTACTAGTGAGCAGTTCTTC. Translated: CASSLTLTSEQFF.

This clonotype was observed a few times. This chain joins TRBV5-1 and TRBJ2-1; 14 bases agree with TRBD2. Trimming at V came to 3 bases and at J to 6 bases, leaving 14 bases not matched to a gene. From germline, CDR1 is SGHRS and CDR2 YFSETQ. The CDR3 has 19 amino acids. DNA of the CDR3: TGCGCCAGCAGCTACTCCGGGACTAGCGGGGGAGACCCGACCAATGAGCAGTTCTTC. Translating it yields CASSYSGTSGGDPTNEQFF.

The chain carries TRBV12-3 or TRBV12-4 and TRBJ1-1; TRBD1 matches 7 bases. With V trimmed by 6 bases and J by 10 bases, 11 bases remained unmatched. The CDR3 totals 13 residues. CDR3 in amino acids: CASRGTTGVIAFF. CDR3 nucleotides: TGTGCCAGCAGGGGGACCACAGGGGTGATAGCTTTCTTT.

This clonotype was seen only a few times. CDR3 loop: CASSHRGNSPLHF. CDR3 DNA sequence: TGTGCCAGCAGCCACAGGGGTAACTCACCCCTCCACTTT. The chain has TRBV7-9 and TRBJ1-6; TRBD1 matches at 7 bases. Trimming cost V 5 bases and J 10 bases; bases outside gene matches: 5. Germline CDR1 is SEHNR and CDR2 is FQNEAQ (reference sequence). The CDR3 runs to 13 residues.

This sequence joins TRBV5-6 and TRBJ2-7, with unresolved D. Trimming left V 4 bases short and J 3 bases short, with 11 bases between. Germline V gene data show CDR1 as SGHDT and CDR2 as YYEEEE. The CDR3 consists of 13 residues. CDR3 DNA sequence: TGTGCCAGCAGCCTGAGTAACGGCTACGAGCAGTACGTC. It yields the protein CASSLSNGYEQYV.

The V and J genes are TRBV29-1 and TRBJ2-2, with D unclear. The CDR3 is made up of 12 amino acids. Germline assignment: CDR1 SQVTM and CDR2 ANQGSEA. Trimming took 6 bases from V and 5 from J, leaving 10 bases between them. As DNA, the CDR3 is TGCAGCGTGGCCACATGGACCGGGGAGCTGTTTTTT. As protein: CSVATWTGELFF.

This clonotype came up a few times. The chain couples TRBV4-2 to TRBJ1-5; D ambiguous. Germline assignment: CDR1 LGHNA and CDR2 YNFKEQ. The CDR3 is 14 residues long. Trimming took off 1 base at V and 1 base at J, with 5 bases between the two ends. The CDR3 sequence is CASSQVGSNQPQHF. DNA for the CDR3: TGTGCCAGCAGCCAAGTTGGCAGCAATCAGCCCCAGCATTTT.

This clonotype was picked up a small number of times. The chain employs TRBV4-1 and TRBJ1-6; D is uncertain. The CDR3 contains 16 residues. V dropped 1 base and J dropped 9 bases, with 16 bases sitting between them. Germline CDR1 is MGHRA and CDR2 is YSYEKL. The DNA for the CDR3 is TGCGCCAGCAGCCAAGCCAGCCCAAATCCTTTTTCACCCCTCCACTTT. It specifies CASSQASPNPFSPLHF.

There are a few counts of this clonotype. The V and J genes are TRBV11-2 and TRBJ2-7; D not resolved. Trimming pared 1 base from V and 0 bases from J, leaving 4 bases between. Germline V gene sequence: CDR1 SGHAT, CDR2 FQNNGV. This CDR3 spans 13 amino acids. In DNA, the CDR3 is TGTGCCAGCAGCTTAGCTATCTCCTACGAGCAGTACTTC. Translation: CASSLAISYEQYF.

This clonotype appeared a few times. The V gene is TRBV7-9, the J gene TRBJ2-1; TRBD2 agrees at 10 bases. After removal of 5 bases from V and 6 bases from J, the junction contained 10 bases not matched to a gene. Germline CDR1 and CDR2: SEHNR and FQNEAQ (reference sequence). The CDR3 runs 16 residues. The CDR3 sequence: CASSPRKRGGPNEQFF. The CDR3 nucleotides read TGTGCCAGCAGCCCCCGGAAGCGGGGGGGCCCCAATGAGCAGTTCTTC.

The chain combines TRBV4-2 with TRBJ2-3, with 10 bases that match TRBD2. CDR1 and CDR2 (germline): LGHNA, YNFKEQ. This CDR3 spans 13 amino acids. V was pared by 0 bases and J by 12 bases, with 3 bases of the junction left unmatched. CDR3 bases: TGTGCCAGCAGCCAAGATTCTAGCGGGGGCCAGTATTTT. Protein product: CASSQDSSGGQYF.

CDR3 protein: CSGLWGRAQYF. CDR3 sequence (DNA): TGCAGCGGCTTGTGGGGGAGGGCGCAGTATTTT. The chain employs TRBV29-1 and TRBJ2-3, with 7 bases lining up with TRBD2. The CDR3 spans 11 residues. V was clipped by 7 bases and J by 10 bases; unmatched bases: 8. CDR1 and CDR2 from the germline V gene are SQVTM and ANQGSEA.

This clonotype has just a few counts. The chain is built from TRBV7-9 and TRBJ2-5; D is unclear. This CDR3 has 14 amino acids. V was shortened by 7 bases and J by 2 bases, with 14 bases between the two germline ends. Germline lookup yields CDR1 SEHNR and CDR2 FQNEAQ (reference sequence). Written as DNA, the CDR3 is TGTGCCAGCATAGAATGGGGTTTTCAAGAGACCCAGTACTTC. It yields the protein CASIEWGFQETQYF.

The chain couples TRBV5-1 to TRBJ2-7, with 8 bases that match TRBD2. V lost 2 bases and J lost 5; bases outside the gene matches: 6. Germline CDR1 is SGHRS and CDR2 is YFSETQ. The CDR3 contains 14 residues. CDR3 nucleotides: TGCGCCAGCAGCTTTCTCGGGGGGGCAGACGAGCAGTACGTC. As protein: CASSFLGGADEQYV.

The V gene is TRBV6-5, the J gene TRBJ2-5; D unclear. The ends were cut back, 5 bases at V and 0 bases at J, with 13 bases in the middle. This CDR3 spans 15 amino acids. Per germline, CDR1 MNHEY and CDR2 SVGAGI. The CDR3 nucleotides read TGTGCCAGCAGTACCGGTATAGGGTACCAAGAGACCCAGTACTTC. Translating it yields CASSTGIGYQETQYF.

This clonotype was picked up a small number of times. This sequence joins TRBV4-1 and TRBJ2-7; perhaps D is TRBD1 or TRBD2 (6 bases each). Germline CDR1 MGHRA, CDR2 YSYEKL. V shed 1 base and J shed 7 bases, with 17 bases lying between them. This CDR3 comprises 15 residues. The DNA for the CDR3 is TGCGCCAGCAGCCAAGCGTGGGGGGCCGGGAAAGAGCAGTACGTC. Its protein is CASSQAWGAGKEQYV.

This chain joins TRBV10-1 and TRBJ1-1; no clear D gene. This CDR3 comprises 13 residues. Trimming stripped 4 bases from V and 4 bases from J, with 10 bases between. The germline gives CDR1 WNHNN, CDR2 SYGVQD (reference sequence). The CDR3: CASSGTLITEAFF. Here the CDR3 DNA reads TGCGCCAGCAGTGGAACCCTTATCACTGAAGCTTTCTTT.

There are a few counts of this clonotype. This chain connects TRBV11-3 to TRBJ2-1; D is unclear. Deletions cut 1 base from V and 6 bases from J, with 7 bases between. This CDR3 has 13 amino acids. CDR1 SGHNT and CDR2 YENEEA come from the germline V gene. The CDR3 loop reads CASSLVVPNEQFF. CDR3 nucleotides: TGTGCCAGCAGCTTAGTAGTACCCAATGAGCAGTTCTTC.

This clonotype turned up a few times. The chain recombines TRBV4-3 with TRBJ2-3, with D unclear. The ends were cut back, 4 bases at V and 2 bases at J, with 10 bases in the middle. The CDR3 has 14 amino acids. The germline V gene encodes CDR1 LGHNA and CDR2 YSLEER. Here the CDR3 DNA reads TGCGCCAGCAGCCCCGGGCGATACACAGATACGCAGTATTTT. Amino acids: CASSPGRYTDTQYF.

J is TRBJ2-1 and V is TRBV11-2; 9 bases align to TRBD2. In germline, CDR1 is SGHAT, CDR2 FQNNGV. Trimming at V came to 5 bases and at J to 3 bases, leaving 8 bases not matched to a gene. The CDR3 is 16 residues long. The CDR3 protein is CASSRRGGADYNEQFF. The CDR3 DNA sequence: TGTGCCAGCAGCCGCCGCGGGGGGGCCGACTACAATGAGCAGTTCTTC.

The V and J genes are TRBV12-5 and TRBJ2-1; 10 nucleotides match TRBD1. This CDR3 contains 17 residues. Germline V gives CDR1 LGHNT, CDR2 FRNRAP. Trimming cost V 0 bases and J 8 bases; bases outside gene matches: 10. The CDR3 region is CASGLVLKDRGYDEQFF. Written as DNA, the CDR3 is TGTGCTAGTGGTTTGGTACTCAAGGACAGGGGGTACGATGAGCAGTTCTTC.

This clonotype was seen a few times. The chain is built from TRBV5-1 and TRBJ1-1, with 8 bases fitting TRBD1. The junction had 10 bases not matched to a gene; V was cut back by 2 bases and J by 1 base. CDR3 length: 17 amino acids. CDR1 is SGHRS and CDR2 is YFSETQ in the germline V gene. CDR3 loop: CASSLLRTGTGNTEAFF. The CDR3 nucleotides are TGCGCCAGCAGCTTACTCCGAACCGGGACAGGGAACACTGAAGCTTTCTTT.

This clonotype was seen a handful of times. The rearrangement links TRBV4-3 to TRBJ2-1; D possibly corresponds to TRBD1 (6 bases). Trimming removed 0 bases at V and 5 bases at J, with 14 bases between. This CDR3 is 16 amino acids long. In germline, CDR1 is LGHNA, CDR2 YSLEER. The CDR3 loop is CASSQEVGHGNNEQFF. The CDR3 DNA reads TGCGCCAGCAGCCAAGAGGTGGGACACGGTAACAATGAGCAGTTCTTC.

This clonotype was detected only a few times. CDR3 amino acids: CASSQSTDWYNEQFF. The DNA for the CDR3 is TGCGCCAGCAGCCAAAGTACAGACTGGTACAATGAGCAGTTCTTC. This rearrangement joins TRBV4-3 to TRBJ2-1, with D hard to call. Looked up from germline, CDR1 is LGHNA and CDR2 is YSLEER. CDR3 length equals 15 residues. V lost 2 bases to trimming and J lost 4 bases, with 12 bases between them.